This is a list of T cell receptor beta chains from one sample in a study of shared clonotypes between healthy human individuals. Some clones are missing from TCRdb's copy, which holds only in-frame ones; the method was immunoSEQ multiplex PCR. The repertoire holds approximately 1,500,000 clones, with roughly 96% as singletons. The material sequenced was naive CD4+ T cells sorted from blood. These receptors were obtained from a man younger than 45 in good health. Both conserved end residues are part of each CDR3. D genes are given only for firm matches. Only some rows state a clone size, as once, few, many or a class for expanded clones.

j_gene: TRBJ2-7; d_gene: -; abundance: -; v_gene: TRBV11-3; len: 15; CDR3aa: CASSRHPGANYEQYF; CDR3nt: TGTGCCAGCAGCCGTCACCCGGGAGCCAACTACGAGCAGTACTTC
j_gene: TRBJ1-1; d_gene: -; abundance: -; v_gene: TRBV30; len: 12; CDR3aa: CAWSDYYPEAFF; CDR3nt: TGTGCCTGGAGTGACTACTACCCTGAAGCTTTCTTT
j_gene: TRBJ2-3; d_gene: -; abundance: -; v_gene: TRBV5-1; len: 16; CDR3aa: CASSLEVAVRTDTQYF; CDR3nt: TGCGCCAGCAGCTTGGAGGTTGCGGTTCGCACAGATACGCAGTATTTT
j_gene: TRBJ1-5; d_gene: TRBD1; abundance: -; v_gene: TRBV19; len: 17; CDR3aa: CASSVLPGGLGNQPQHF; CDR3nt: TGTGCCAGTAGTGTCCTTCCAGGGGGCCTAGGCAATCAGCCCCAGCATTTT
j_gene: TRBJ2-7; d_gene: -; abundance: -; v_gene: TRBV28; len: 15; CDR3aa: CASSPGSGYSYEQYF; CDR3nt: TGTGCCAGCAGTCCGGGTAGCGGTTATTCGTACGAGCAGTACTTC
j_gene: TRBJ2-3; d_gene: TRBD2; abundance: -; v_gene: TRBV10-3; len: 14; CDR3aa: CAIKASGNTDTQYF; CDR3nt: TGTGCCATCAAAGCTAGCGGAAACACAGATACGCAGTATTTT
j_gene: TRBJ2-7; d_gene: TRBD2; abundance: -; v_gene: TRBV27; len: 17; CDR3aa: CASSLFLSAGGAYEQYF; CDR3nt: TGTGCCAGCAGTTTATTCCTCTCAGCGGGAGGGGCCTACGAGCAGTACTTC
j_gene: TRBJ2-1; d_gene: -; abundance: once; v_gene: TRBV11-3; len: 15; CDR3aa: CASSFGGAGYNEQFF; CDR3nt: TGTGCCAGCAGCTTTGGGGGCGCAGGGTACAATGAGCAGTTCTTC
j_gene: TRBJ1-2; d_gene: TRBD1; abundance: -; v_gene: TRBV4-3; len: 16; CDR3aa: CASSQDGQGLNYGYTF; CDR3nt: TGCGCCAGCAGCCAAGATGGACAGGGCCTAAACTATGGCTACACCTTC
j_gene: TRBJ2-5; d_gene: TRBD1; abundance: -; v_gene: TRBV5-6; len: 16; CDR3aa: CASSSDLTGGWKTQYF; CDR3nt: TGTGCCAGCAGCTCCGATCTCACAGGGGGCTGGAAGACCCAGTACTTC